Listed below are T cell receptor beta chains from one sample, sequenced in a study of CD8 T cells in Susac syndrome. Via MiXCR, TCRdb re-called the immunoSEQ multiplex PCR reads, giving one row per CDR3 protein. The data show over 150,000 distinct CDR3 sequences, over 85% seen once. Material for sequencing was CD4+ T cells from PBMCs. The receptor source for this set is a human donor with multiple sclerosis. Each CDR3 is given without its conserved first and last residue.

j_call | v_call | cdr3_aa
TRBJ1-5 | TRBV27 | ASSLRPGFRPQH
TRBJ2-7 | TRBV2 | ASSEKGYGAYEQY
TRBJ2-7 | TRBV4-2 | ASSQDELAGGKQY
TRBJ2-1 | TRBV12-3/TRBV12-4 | ASSVGHGSYNEQF
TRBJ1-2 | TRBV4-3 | ASSQDLQSGYT
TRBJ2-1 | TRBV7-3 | ASSRDSDNEQF
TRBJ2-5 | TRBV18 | ASSLDLQETQY
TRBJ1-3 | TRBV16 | ASSQSSTGGNTIY
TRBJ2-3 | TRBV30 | AWVLAGGRTDTQY
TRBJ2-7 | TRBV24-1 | ATSDGAYEQY
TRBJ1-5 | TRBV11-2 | ASSLEGSPPQH
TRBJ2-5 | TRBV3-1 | ASSPLTSGFPDTQY
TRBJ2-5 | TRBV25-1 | ASSEDTHSETQY
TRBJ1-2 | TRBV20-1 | SARDPDRVPYGYT
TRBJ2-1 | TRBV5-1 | ASSLDLPNEQF
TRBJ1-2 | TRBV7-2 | ASSLGYGGDGYT
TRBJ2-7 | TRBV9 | ASSVGVTGPREQY
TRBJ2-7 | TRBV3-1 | ASSPGGTSGSYEQY
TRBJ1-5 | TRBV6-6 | ASRPQLGPNQPQH